The present entry profiles one T cell receptor (beta chain) with its context. Sequencing was performed with immunoSEQ multiplex PCR; in TCRdb, only in-frame clones are kept and a portion is missing. The repertoire includes approximately 49,000 clones, almost 95% of them detected once, and more than 0.85% sits in the top ten. This sample stems from a study of T cell changes during pregnancy in multiple sclerosis. Trimming removed 1 base from V and 8 bases from J, with 11 bases in between. The CDR3 has 13 residues. Germline lookup yields CDR1 SGHTA and CDR2 FQGTGA. The chain joins TRBV7-3 to TRBJ1-1; no firm D call. This receptor was identified in a female donor with multiple sclerosis, enrolled in a pregnancy study. This sample comprised peripheral blood, obtained after pregnancy. The CDR3 spells CASSLRREAEAFF. CDR3 nucleotide sequence: TGTGCCAGCAGCTTAAGGAGGGAAGCCGAAGCTTTCTTT.